This passage covers 27 T cell receptor beta chains from one sample sequenced in a study of blood T cell repertoires in COVID-19. TCRdb keeps only in-frame clones here, not all; method: immunoSEQ multiplex PCR. The sample has about 280,000 clones, around 90% seen once. What was sequenced was peripheral blood. These receptors all come from a man aged 18-30 years with active or convalescent COVID-19.

This chain joins TRBV5-4 and TRBJ1-1; possibly TRBD1 for D (6 bases). The CDR3 sequence is 15 residues long. V was trimmed by 4 bases and J by 1 base, leaving 14 bases between them. The germline V gene has CDR1 SGHNT and CDR2 YYREEE (reference sequence). The CDR3 DNA reads TGTGCCAGCAGCCCGGGGACACCGGGGAACACTGAAGCTTTCTTT. The encoded protein is CASSPGTPGNTEAFF.

V gene TRBV28 combines with J gene TRBJ2-7, with TRBD1 matching 7 bases. The length of the CDR3 is 13 residues. V lost 8 bases and J lost 5; bases outside the gene matches: 9. Germline assignment: CDR1 MDHEN and CDR2 SYDVKM. The CDR3 DNA follows: TGTGCCAGCGCTGAACGGGACAGCAACGAGCAGTACTTC. Its translation is CASAERDSNEQYF. Filled out from reference TRBV28 and TRBJ2-7, the complete variable domain reads DVKVTQSSRYLVKRTGEKVFLECVQDMDHENMFWYRQDPGLGLRLIYFSYDVKMKEKGDIPEGYSVSREKKERFSLILESASTNQTSMYLCASAERDSNEQYFGPGTRLTVT.

The chain recombines TRBV2 with TRBJ1-2; 8 bases are shared with TRBD1. V dropped 6 bases and J dropped 4; count of bases not matched to a gene: 7. Germline CDR1 is SNHLY and CDR2 is FYNNEI. This CDR3 region has 14 residues. The CDR3 here is CASSRTGKLYGYTF. The CDR3 nucleotides are TGTGCCAGCAGCCGGACAGGGAAGCTCTATGGCTACACCTTC.

CDR3 bases: TGTGCCAGCAGTCGCACACCAGGGGGTACTCAGCCCCAGCATTTT. Protein sequence: CASSRTPGGTQPQHF. The chain is built from TRBV6-2 or TRBV6-3 and TRBJ1-5; 7 bases are a match to TRBD1. Germline CDR1 reads MNHEY; CDR2 reads SVGEGT. The CDR3 is made up of 15 amino acids. The junction had 10 bases not matched to a gene; V was cut back by 5 bases and J by 6 bases.

CDR3 coding DNA: TGTGCCAGCGCCCCCAGCTACGAGCAGTACTTC. Its translation: CASAPSYEQYF. The genes are TRBV2 and TRBJ2-7; D is undetermined. Trimming removed 8 bases at V and 3 bases at J, with 8 bases between. CDR3 length: 11 amino acids. Germline V gene sequence: CDR1 SNHLY, CDR2 FYNNEI.

This chain connects TRBV6-6 to TRBJ2-2, with TRBD1 matching 9 bases. V dropped 6 bases and J dropped 5; count of bases not matched to a gene: 7. CDR3 length: 15 residues. Germline CDR1 is MNHNY and CDR2 is SVGAGI (reference sequence). This chain's CDR3 is CASRPTGGMTGELFF. Written as DNA, the CDR3 is TGTGCCAGCAGGCCGACAGGGGGTATGACCGGGGAGCTGTTTTTT.

The V and J genes are TRBV12-3 or TRBV12-4 and TRBJ1-4; D is unresolved. This CDR3 region has 12 residues. Deletions cut 7 bases from V and 8 bases from J, with 11 bases between. The CDR3 DNA reads as TGTGCCAGCACCGCCGAGGAGGAAAAACTGTTTTTT. This codes for CASTAEEEKLFF.

This rearrangement joins TRBV10-2 to TRBJ1-2; 7 bases line up with TRBD1. The CDR3 runs 13 residues. J lost 8 bases, V lost 5 bases, and 8 bases had no gene match. CDR1 is WSHSY, CDR2 SAAADI, per germline. The CDR3 DNA reads as TGCGCCAGCAGTCCAGGGGGAGGTTGGGGCTACACCTTC. Translating gives CASSPGGGWGYTF.

The table lists this clone with a few counts. The chain is built from TRBV29-1 and TRBJ1-1, with TRBD1 matching 10 bases. CDR1 SQVTM and CDR2 ANQGSEA come from the germline V gene. With V trimmed by 0 bases and J by 10 bases, 11 bases remained unmatched. This CDR3 has 15 amino acids. The CDR3 coding sequence is TGCAGCGTTGAAGATCCCCGAGGGACAGGGGCGGGAGCTTTCTTT. Its protein is CSVEDPRGTGAGAFF.

Of note for this clone: One junction end does not reproduce the germline sequence, and a read error may be involved. This chain connects TRBV6-2 or TRBV6-3 to TRBJ1-2, with 7 bases lining up with TRBD1. This CDR3 region has 14 residues. Per the germline V gene, CDR1 is MNHEY and CDR2 is SVGEGT. CDR3 DNA: TGTGCCAGCAATTACCGGGACAGTCTCTATGGCTACACCTTC. Translated, it gives CASNYRDSLYGYTF.

The chain carries TRBV18 and TRBJ2-5, with a possible D match to TRBD1 (7 bases). Trimming took off 5 bases at V and 5 bases at J, with 15 bases between the two ends. The CDR3 is made up of 14 amino acids. The germline V gene has CDR1 KGHSH and CDR2 LQKENI. CDR3 sequence reads: CASSGDREAETQYF. In DNA form, the CDR3 reads TGTGCCAGCTCAGGCGACAGGGAGGCGGAGACCCAGTACTTC.

V usage is TRBV6-6 and J usage is TRBJ2-1, with D perhaps matching TRBD2 (7 bases). V was shortened by 10 bases and J by 2 bases, with 18 bases between the two germline ends. The CDR3 totals 15 residues. Germline loops: CDR1 MNHNY, CDR2 SVGAGI (reference sequence). The CDR3 nucleotides read TGTGCCATAGACCCGAGGGGGGGGACCTACAATGAGCAGTTCTTC. Encoded protein: CAIDPRGGTYNEQFF.

This rearrangement joins TRBV11-3 to TRBJ2-2, with 9 bases identical to TRBD1. V was pared by 5 bases and J by 7 bases, with 8 bases of the junction left unmatched. Germline CDR1 and CDR2: SGHNT and YENEEA. The CDR3 loop spans 15 amino acids. CDR3 in amino acids: CASSPRQGEVGELFF. The CDR3 bases are TGTGCCAGCAGCCCACGACAGGGGGAGGTCGGGGAGCTGTTTTTT. Full variable domain (missing parts from reference TRBV11-3 and TRBJ2-2): EAGVVQSPRYKIIEKKQPVAFWCNPISGHNTLYWYLQNLGQGPELLIRYENEEAVDDSQLPKDRFSAERLKGVDSTLKIQPAELGDSAVYLCASSPRQGEVGELFFGEGSRLTVL.

The gene calls are TRBV25-1 and TRBJ1-1; 9 bases fit TRBD1. CDR3 length: 15 amino acids. The J segment lost 1 base and the V segment lost 4 bases, leaving 4 bases of the junction unmatched. Germline V gene sequence: CDR1 MGHDK, CDR2 SYGVNS. The CDR3 sequence: CASSGTGEGNTEAFF. The CDR3 nucleotides read TGTGCCAGCAGTGGGACAGGGGAGGGGAACACTGAAGCTTTCTTT.

The chain couples TRBV5-1 to TRBJ2-7, with TRBD2 identical over 7 bases. J lost 1 base, V lost 0 bases, and 1 base had no gene match. CDR1 is SGHRS and CDR2 is YFSETQ in the germline V gene. The CDR3 spans 14 residues. Here the CDR3 reads CASSLVGGSYEQYF. DNA of the CDR3: TGCGCCAGCAGCTTGGTGGGGGGGTCCTACGAGCAGTACTTC.

The V call is TRBV18, the J call TRBJ1-1; D may be TRBD1 (5 bases). This CDR3 comprises 15 residues. V was pared by 2 bases and J by 0 bases, with 10 bases between. CDR1 KGHSH and CDR2 LQKENI come from the germline V gene. In nucleotides, the CDR3 is TGTGCCAGCTCACCAGTGAAGGGGATGAACACTGAAGCTTTCTTT. Translating gives CASSPVKGMNTEAFF.

This clone was picked up one time. The CDR3 is CASSPGTSGGIPQETQYF. CDR3 nucleotide sequence: TGTGCCAGCAGCCCAGGGACTAGCGGGGGAATTCCCCAAGAGACCCAGTACTTC. The chain employs TRBV4-2 and TRBJ2-5; TRBD2 matches at 14 bases. The CDR3 runs 18 residues. The V segment lost 4 bases and the J segment 1 base; nucleotides outside the gene matches: 8. Germline CDR1 reads LGHNA; CDR2 reads YNFKEQ.

The chain recombines TRBV7-9 with TRBJ1-2; D gene ambiguous. Germline CDR1 SEHNR, CDR2 FQNEAQ (reference sequence). This CDR3 is 14 amino acids long. Trimming removed 0 bases from V and 4 bases from J, with 9 bases in between. In DNA form, the CDR3 reads TGTGCCAGCAGCTTAGCAATAGACACCTATGGCTACACCTTC. Translated: CASSLAIDTYGYTF.

Of note for this clone: The junction shows a germline mismatch at one end, possibly a read error. The chain has TRBV27 and TRBJ1-6; 8 nucleotides line up with TRBD1. Germline CDR1 is MNHEY and CDR2 is SMNVEV (reference sequence). The CDR3 totals 14 residues. The CDR3 bases are TGTGCCAGCAGTTTGGGGGACAGGAATTTACCCCTCCACTTT. Amino acid sequence: CASSLGDRNLPLHF.

This clone was recorded only once. The chain couples TRBV3-1 (or the pseudogene TRBV3-2) to TRBJ2-1, with TRBD2 matching over 12 bases. Per the germline V gene, CDR1 is LGHDT and CDR2 is YNNKEL (reference sequence). This CDR3 has 16 amino acids. V shed 3 bases and J 5 bases; nucleotides not matched to a gene: 5. The CDR3 nucleotides are TGTGCCAGCAGCCATGGGACTAGCGGGTCAAACAATGAGCAGTTCTTC. Protein product: CASSHGTSGSNNEQFF.

This rearrangement joins TRBV27 to TRBJ2-7; a possible D gene is TRBD1 (5 bases). This CDR3 is built from 14 residues. The ends were cut back, 6 bases at V and 0 bases at J, with 12 bases in the middle. Germline V gene sequence: CDR1 MNHEY, CDR2 SMNVEV (reference sequence). The CDR3, as DNA: TGTGCCAGCAGCCTCGTTAGGGGCTCCTACGAGCAGTACTTC. Its translation: CASSLVRGSYEQYF.

This clone was recorded only once. The chain recombines TRBV6-2 or TRBV6-3 with TRBJ2-5, with D possibly being TRBD2 (7 bases). Germline lookup yields CDR1 MNHEY and CDR2 SVGEGT. Trimming removed 2 bases at V and 4 bases at J, with 14 bases between. The CDR3 totals 15 residues. DNA of the CDR3: TGTGCCAGCAGTTACACCCGGGGGGCCAGAGAGACCCAGTACTTC. It translates to CASSYTRGARETQYF.

The chain combines TRBV9 with TRBJ1-4; the D gene is possibly TRBD1 (5 bases). The CDR3 spans 16 residues. Germline lookup yields CDR1 SGDLS and CDR2 YYNGEE. Trimming took 4 bases from V and 4 from J, leaving 17 bases between them. The chain's CDR3 is CASSPGNRGGNEKLFF. CDR3 sequence (DNA): TGTGCCAGCAGCCCGGGCAACCGCGGGGGTAATGAAAAACTGTTTTTT. The whole variable domain, remainder taken from reference TRBV9 and TRBJ1-4, is DSGVTQTPKHLITATGQRVTLRCSPRSGDLSVYWYQQSLDQGLQFLIQYYNGEERAKGNILERFSAQQFPDLHSELNLSSLELGDSALYFCASSPGNRGGNEKLFFGSGTQLSVL.

This clone was observed once. The chain recombines TRBV2 with TRBJ2-1; a possible D gene is TRBD2 (5 bases). Germline values: CDR1 SNHLY, CDR2 FYNNEI. The CDR3 spans 14 residues. Trimming took off 6 bases at V and 1 base at J, with 10 bases between the two ends. The CDR3 sequence: CASRMRASYNEQFF. For the CDR3, the DNA is TGTGCCAGCAGGATGAGGGCATCCTACAATGAGCAGTTCTTC.

The chain joins TRBV11-3 to TRBJ2-3; weak D call: TRBD2 (6 bases). The CDR3 runs to 17 residues. V was shortened by 5 bases and J by 4 bases, with 22 bases between the two germline ends. CDR1 SGHNT and CDR2 YENEEA come from the germline V gene. This CDR3 reads CASSQGWASAGPDTQYF. CDR3 DNA sequence: TGTGCCAGCAGCCAAGGTTGGGCCTCGGCGGGACCAGATACGCAGTATTTT.

The V and J genes are TRBV6-2 or TRBV6-3 and TRBJ1-1, with TRBD1 matching over 8 bases. Looked up from germline, CDR1 is MNHEY and CDR2 is SVGEGT. V shed 0 bases, J shed 0 bases, and the junction held 3 bases outside the gene matches. CDR3 length: 16 amino acids. In DNA form, the CDR3 reads TGTGCCAGCAGTTACTCAGCAGGGGGCTTGAACACTGAAGCTTTCTTT. Translation gives CASSYSAGGLNTEAFF.

The rearrangement uses TRBV19 and TRBJ1-2, with D tentatively TRBD1 (6 bases). V lost 3 bases and J lost 5, with 16 bases in between. Per the germline V gene, CDR1 is LNHDA and CDR2 is SQIVND (reference sequence). The CDR3 is 15 residues long. This chain's CDR3 is CASSISGGDAYGYTF. As DNA, the CDR3 is TGTGCCAGTAGTATTTCGGGGGGCGACGCGTATGGCTACACCTTC.